This T cell receptor beta chain is drawn from a study of OX40 agonist ivuxolimab in advanced cancers. Overall study context: A male proportion of 70% to 90% was recorded, with mean age about 60 years and range roughly 23 to 85. Prior checkpoint blockade (anti-PD-1, anti-PD-L1 or anti-CTLA-4) was permitted; approximately 41% had it.

Profiling relied on immunoSEQ multiplex PCR, and the TCRdb table lists in-frame clones only, not all of them. The sample includes over 30,000 clones, less than 85% of them seen just once. Overall study results and limits: Among the lowest levels of clonal expansion were found in partial responders at 0.1-3.0 mg/kg.

CDR3 size: 13 residues. Germline CDR1 and CDR2: SGHRS and YFSETQ. Trimming took 4 bases from V and 3 from J, leaving 9 bases between them. Points on this clone: Its antigen is not identified.

This TCR derives from an adult with an advanced solid tumor such as melanoma, head and neck, liver or kidney cancer. The sample was CD4+ or CD8+ T cells sorted from blood, taken in a trial of the OX40 agonist ivuxolimab. The gene calls are TRBV5-1 and TRBJ2-3, with TRBD1 as a possible D gene (6 bases). CDR3: CASSNQGTDTQYF. The CDR3 region has the DNA TGCGCCAGCAGCAATCAGGGGACAGATACGCAGTATTTT.